This T cell receptor beta chain was sequenced for a study of blood T cell repertoires in COVID-19. Overall study: The United States, Italy and Spain were the sources of the acute and convalescent COVID-19 samples. Nucleic acid was either cDNA or gDNA, and it came from T cells, B-cell-depleted T cells, or PBMCs.

Original analysis: Researchers report that nucleated cell counts were estimated from reference gene primer amplification. TCRdb keeps only in-frame clones here, not all; method: immunoSEQ multiplex PCR. V and J calls and clone size are given by that table; D and trimming were obtained from the DNA. Among about 220,000 clones listed, around 84% were seen once. Deletions cut 10 bases from V and 2 bases from J, with 11 bases between. CDR3 length equals 12 residues. Germline values: CDR1 LNHDA, CDR2 SQIVND (reference sequence). The TCR originated in a man in his fifties with active or convalescent COVID-19. The V gene is TRBV19, the J gene TRBJ1-2, with TRBD1 as a possible D gene (6 bases). Sequenced material: peripheral blood. This CDR3 is CATSDRNYGYTF. The DNA of the CDR3 is TGTGCCACCTCTGACAGGAACTATGGCTACACCTTC.